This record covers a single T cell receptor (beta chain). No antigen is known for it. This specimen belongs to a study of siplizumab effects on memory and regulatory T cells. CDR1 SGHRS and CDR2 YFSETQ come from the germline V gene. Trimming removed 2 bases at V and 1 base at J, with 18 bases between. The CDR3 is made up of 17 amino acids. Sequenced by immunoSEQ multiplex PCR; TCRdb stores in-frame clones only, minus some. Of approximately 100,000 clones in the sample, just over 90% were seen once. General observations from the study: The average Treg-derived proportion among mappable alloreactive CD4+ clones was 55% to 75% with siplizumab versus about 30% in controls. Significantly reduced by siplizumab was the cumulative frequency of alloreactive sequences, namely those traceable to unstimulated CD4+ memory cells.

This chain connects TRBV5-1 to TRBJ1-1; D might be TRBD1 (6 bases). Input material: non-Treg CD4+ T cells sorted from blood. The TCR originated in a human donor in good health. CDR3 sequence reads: CASSLPAAGGTNTEAFF. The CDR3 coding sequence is TGCGCCAGCAGCTTACCCGCTGCGGGGGGCACGAACACTGAAGCTTTCTTT.